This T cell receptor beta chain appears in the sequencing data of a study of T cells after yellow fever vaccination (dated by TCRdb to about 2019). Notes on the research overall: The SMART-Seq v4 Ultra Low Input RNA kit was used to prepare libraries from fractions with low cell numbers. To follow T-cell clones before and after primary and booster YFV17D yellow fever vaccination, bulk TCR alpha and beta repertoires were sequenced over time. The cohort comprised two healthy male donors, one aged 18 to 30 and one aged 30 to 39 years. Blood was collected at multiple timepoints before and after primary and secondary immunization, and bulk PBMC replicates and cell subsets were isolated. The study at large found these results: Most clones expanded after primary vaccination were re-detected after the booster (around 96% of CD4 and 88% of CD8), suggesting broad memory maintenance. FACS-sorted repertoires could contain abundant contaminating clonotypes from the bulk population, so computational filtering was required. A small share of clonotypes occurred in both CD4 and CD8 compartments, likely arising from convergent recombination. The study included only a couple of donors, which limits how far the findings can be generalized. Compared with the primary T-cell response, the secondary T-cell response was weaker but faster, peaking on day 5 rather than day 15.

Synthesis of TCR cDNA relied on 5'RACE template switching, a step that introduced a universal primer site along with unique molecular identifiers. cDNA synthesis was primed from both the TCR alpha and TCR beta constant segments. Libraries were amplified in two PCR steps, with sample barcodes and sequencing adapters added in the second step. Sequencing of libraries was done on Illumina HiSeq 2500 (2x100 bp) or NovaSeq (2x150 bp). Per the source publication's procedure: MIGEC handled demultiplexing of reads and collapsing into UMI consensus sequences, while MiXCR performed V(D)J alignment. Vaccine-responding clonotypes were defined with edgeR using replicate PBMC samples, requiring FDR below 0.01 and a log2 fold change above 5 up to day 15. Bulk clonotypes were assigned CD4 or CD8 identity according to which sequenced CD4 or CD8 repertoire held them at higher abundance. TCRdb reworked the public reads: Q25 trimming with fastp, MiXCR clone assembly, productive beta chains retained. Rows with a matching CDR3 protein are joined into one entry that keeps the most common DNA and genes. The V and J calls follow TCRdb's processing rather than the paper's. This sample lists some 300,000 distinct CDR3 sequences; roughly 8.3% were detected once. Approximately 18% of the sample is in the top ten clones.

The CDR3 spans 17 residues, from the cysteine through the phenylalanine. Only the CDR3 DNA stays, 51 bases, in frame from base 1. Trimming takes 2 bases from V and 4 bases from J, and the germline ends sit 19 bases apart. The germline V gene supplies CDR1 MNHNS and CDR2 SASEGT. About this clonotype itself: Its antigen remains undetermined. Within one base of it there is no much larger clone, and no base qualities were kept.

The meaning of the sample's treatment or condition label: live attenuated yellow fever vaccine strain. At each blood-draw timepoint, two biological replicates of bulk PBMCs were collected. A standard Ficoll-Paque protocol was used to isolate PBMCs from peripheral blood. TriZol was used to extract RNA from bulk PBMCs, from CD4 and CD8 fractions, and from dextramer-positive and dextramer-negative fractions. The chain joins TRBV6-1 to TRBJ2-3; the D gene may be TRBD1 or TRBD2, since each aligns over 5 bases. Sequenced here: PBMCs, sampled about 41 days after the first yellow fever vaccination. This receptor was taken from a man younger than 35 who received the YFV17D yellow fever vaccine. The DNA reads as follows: TGTGCCAGCAGTGAAACTCTTCCGAGGGGTGGCGCAGATACGCAGTATTTT. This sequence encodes CASSETLPRGGADTQYF.